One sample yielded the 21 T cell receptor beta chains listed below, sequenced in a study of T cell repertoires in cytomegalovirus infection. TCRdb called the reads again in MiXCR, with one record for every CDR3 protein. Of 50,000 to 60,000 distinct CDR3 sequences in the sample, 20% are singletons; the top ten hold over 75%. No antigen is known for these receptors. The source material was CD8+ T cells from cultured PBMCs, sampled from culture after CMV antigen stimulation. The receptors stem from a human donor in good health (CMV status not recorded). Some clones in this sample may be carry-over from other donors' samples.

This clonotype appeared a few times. The CDR3 sequence is CASSFYKGMNSPLHF. The CDR3 DNA is TGTGCCAGCAGTTTTTATAAGGGAATGAATTCACCCCTCCACTTT. The chain combines TRBV27 with TRBJ1-6, with D hard to call. V lost 3 bases and J lost 7, with 13 bases in between. The CDR3 covers 15 residues. Germline lookup yields CDR1 MNHEY and CDR2 SMNVEV (reference sequence).

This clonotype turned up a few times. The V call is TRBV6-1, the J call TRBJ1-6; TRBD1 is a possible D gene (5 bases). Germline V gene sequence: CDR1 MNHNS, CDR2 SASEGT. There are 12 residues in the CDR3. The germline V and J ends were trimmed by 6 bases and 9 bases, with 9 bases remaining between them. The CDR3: CASRPGISPLHF. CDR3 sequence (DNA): TGTGCCAGCAGACCAGGGATTTCACCCCTCCACTTT.

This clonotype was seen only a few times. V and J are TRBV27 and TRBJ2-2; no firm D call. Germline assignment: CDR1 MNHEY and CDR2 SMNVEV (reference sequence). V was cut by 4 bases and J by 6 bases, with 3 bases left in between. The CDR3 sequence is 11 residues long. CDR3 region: CASSSSGELFF. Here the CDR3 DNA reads TGTGCCAGCAGTTCCTCCGGGGAGCTGTTTTTT.

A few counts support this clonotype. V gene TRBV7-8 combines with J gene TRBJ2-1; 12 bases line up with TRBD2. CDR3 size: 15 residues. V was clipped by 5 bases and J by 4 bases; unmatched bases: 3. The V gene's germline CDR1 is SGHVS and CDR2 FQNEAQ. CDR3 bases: TGTGCCAGCAGCCGGGGACTAGCGGGTTACAATGAGCAGTTCTTC. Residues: CASSRGLAGYNEQFF.

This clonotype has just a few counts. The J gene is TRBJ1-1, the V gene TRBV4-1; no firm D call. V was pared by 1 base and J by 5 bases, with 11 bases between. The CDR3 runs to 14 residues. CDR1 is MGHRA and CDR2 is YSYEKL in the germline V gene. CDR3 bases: TGCGCCAGCAGCCAAGGGAACCCGAGGACTGAAGCTTTCTTT. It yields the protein CASSQGNPRTEAFF.

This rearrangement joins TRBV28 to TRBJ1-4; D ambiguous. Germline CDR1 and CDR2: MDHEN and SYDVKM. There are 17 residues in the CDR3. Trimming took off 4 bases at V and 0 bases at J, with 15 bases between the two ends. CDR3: CASSSVLDGATNEKLFF. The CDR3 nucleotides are TGTGCCAGCAGTTCCGTCTTGGACGGTGCAACTAATGAAAAACTGTTTTTT.

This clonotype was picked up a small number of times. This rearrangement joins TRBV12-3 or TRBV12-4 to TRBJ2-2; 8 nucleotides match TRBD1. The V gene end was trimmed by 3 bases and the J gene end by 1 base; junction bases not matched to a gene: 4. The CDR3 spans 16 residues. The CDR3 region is CASSFWTGWNTGELFF. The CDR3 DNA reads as TGTGCCAGCAGTTTCTGGACAGGGTGGAACACCGGGGAGCTGTTTTTT.

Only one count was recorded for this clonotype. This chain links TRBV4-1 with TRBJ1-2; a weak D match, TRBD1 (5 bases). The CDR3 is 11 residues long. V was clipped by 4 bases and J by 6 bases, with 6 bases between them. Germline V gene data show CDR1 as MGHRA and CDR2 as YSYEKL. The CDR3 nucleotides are TGCGCCAGCAGCCGACAGAATGGCTACACCTTC. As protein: CASSRQNGYTF.

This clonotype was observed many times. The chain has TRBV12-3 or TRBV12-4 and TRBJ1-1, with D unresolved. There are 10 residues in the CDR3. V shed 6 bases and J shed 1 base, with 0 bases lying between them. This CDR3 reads CASRNTEAFF. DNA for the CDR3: TGTGCCAGCAGGAACACTGAAGCTTTCTTT.

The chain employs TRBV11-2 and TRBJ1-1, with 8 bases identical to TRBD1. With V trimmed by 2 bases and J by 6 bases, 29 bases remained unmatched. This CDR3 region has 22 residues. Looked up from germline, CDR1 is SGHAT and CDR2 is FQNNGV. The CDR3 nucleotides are TGTGCCAGCAGCTTAATGCCCACCACGGGAAGGACAGGGTTGCTCCGGTTTGCTGAAGCTTTCTTT. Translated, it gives CASSLMPTTGRTGLLRFAEAFF. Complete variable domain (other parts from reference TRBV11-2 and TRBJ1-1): EAGVAQSPRYKIIEKRQSVAFWCNPISGHATLYWYQQILGQGPKLLIQFQNNGVVDDSQLPKDRFSAERLKGVDSTLKIQPAKLEDSAVYLCASSLMPTTGRTGLLRFAEAFFGQGTRLTVV.

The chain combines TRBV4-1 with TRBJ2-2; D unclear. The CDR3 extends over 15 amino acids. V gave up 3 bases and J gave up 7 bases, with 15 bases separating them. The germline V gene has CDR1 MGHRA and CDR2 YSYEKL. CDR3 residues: CASSHGRGMSGELFF. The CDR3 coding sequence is TGCGCCAGCAGCCACGGCCGCGGAATGAGCGGGGAGCTGTTTTTT.

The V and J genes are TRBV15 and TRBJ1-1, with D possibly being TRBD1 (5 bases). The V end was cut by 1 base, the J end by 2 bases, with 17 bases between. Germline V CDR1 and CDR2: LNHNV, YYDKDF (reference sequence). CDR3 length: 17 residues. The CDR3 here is CATSRAGDGSHNTEAFF. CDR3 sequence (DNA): TGTGCCACCAGCAGAGCGGGGGACGGTTCGCACAACACTGAAGCTTTCTTT.

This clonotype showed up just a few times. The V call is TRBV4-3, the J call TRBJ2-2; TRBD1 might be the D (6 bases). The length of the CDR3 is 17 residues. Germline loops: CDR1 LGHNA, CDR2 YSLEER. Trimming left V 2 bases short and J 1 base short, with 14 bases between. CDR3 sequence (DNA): TGCGCCAGCAGCCAATCCGGCAGGGGTAGGAACACCGGGGAGCTGTTTTTT. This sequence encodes CASSQSGRGRNTGELFF.

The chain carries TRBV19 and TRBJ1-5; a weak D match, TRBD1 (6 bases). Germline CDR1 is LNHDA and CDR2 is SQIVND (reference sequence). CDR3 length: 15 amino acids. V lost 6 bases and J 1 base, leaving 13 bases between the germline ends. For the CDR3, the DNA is TGTGCCAGTAGGAACCGGGACACCAGCAATCAGCCCCAGCATTTT. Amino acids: CASRNRDTSNQPQHF.

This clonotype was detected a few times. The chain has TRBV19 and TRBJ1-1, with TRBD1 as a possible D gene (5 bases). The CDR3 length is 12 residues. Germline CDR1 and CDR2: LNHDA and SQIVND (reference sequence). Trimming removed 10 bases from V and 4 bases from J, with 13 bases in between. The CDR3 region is CAISLGGTEAFF. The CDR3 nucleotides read TGTGCCATTTCCCTTGGGGGCACTGAAGCTTTCTTT.

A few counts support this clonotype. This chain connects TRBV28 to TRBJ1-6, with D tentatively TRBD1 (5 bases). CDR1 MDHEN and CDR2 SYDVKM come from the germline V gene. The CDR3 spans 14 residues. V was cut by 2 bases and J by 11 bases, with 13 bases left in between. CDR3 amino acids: CASSLRGVWTPLHF. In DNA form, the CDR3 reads TGTGCCAGCAGTTTACGGGGGGTTTGGACACCCCTCCACTTT.

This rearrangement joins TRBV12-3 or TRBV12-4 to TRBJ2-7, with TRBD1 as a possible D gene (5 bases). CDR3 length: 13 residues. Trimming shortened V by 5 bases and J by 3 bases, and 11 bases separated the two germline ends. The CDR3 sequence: CASSQDIIYEQYF. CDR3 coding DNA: TGTGCCAGCAGTCAGGACATAATCTACGAGCAGTACTTC.

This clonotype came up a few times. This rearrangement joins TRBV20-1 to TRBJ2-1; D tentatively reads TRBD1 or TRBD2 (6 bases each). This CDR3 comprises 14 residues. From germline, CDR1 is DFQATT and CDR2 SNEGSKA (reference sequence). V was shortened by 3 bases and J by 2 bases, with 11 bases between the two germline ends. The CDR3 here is CSASEGGAYNEQFF. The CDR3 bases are TGCAGTGCTAGTGAGGGGGGCGCCTACAATGAGCAGTTCTTC.

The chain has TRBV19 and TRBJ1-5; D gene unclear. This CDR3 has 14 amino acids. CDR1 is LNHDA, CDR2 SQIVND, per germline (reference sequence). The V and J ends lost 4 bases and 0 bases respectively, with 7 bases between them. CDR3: CASSNLHSNQPQHF. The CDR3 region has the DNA TGTGCCAGTAGTAATCTCCATAGCAATCAGCCCCAGCATTTT.

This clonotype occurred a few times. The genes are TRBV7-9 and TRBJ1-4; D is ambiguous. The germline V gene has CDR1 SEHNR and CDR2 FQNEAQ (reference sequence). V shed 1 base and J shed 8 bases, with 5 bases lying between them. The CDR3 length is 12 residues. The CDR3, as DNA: TGTGCCAGCAGCTTAGGGCCGGAAAAACTGTTTTTT. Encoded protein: CASSLGPEKLFF.

The CDR3 region has the DNA TGTGCCTGGAGCCGACAGGGGCTCAATCAGCCCCAGCATTTT. Translated: CAWSRQGLNQPQHF. V usage is TRBV30 and J usage is TRBJ1-5; the match to TRBD1 covers 8 bases. The ends lost 3 bases at V and 3 bases at J; junction bases unmatched: 4. The CDR3 covers 14 residues. In germline, CDR1 is GTSNPN, CDR2 SVGIG (reference sequence).